This is a list of T cell receptor beta chains from one sample in a study of shared clonotypes between healthy human individuals. The data were produced by immunoSEQ multiplex PCR, yet TCRdb's version contains in-frame clones alone and is incomplete. Among 2 million to 2.5 million clones, approximately 94% were seen once, and the ten largest hold 0.1% to 0.15%. The sequenced sample was naive CD4+ T cells sorted from blood. The receptors were sampled from a man between 18 and 35 years old in good health. CDR3s leave out the opening cysteine and the closing phenylalanine or tryptophan. Clone size is not always given. Where it is, it says once, few, many or a class for expanded clones.

v_gene	abundance	len	j_gene	CDR3aa
TRBV28	-	13	TRBJ2-5	ASRPPGKGAETQY
TRBV2	-	11	TRBJ1-6	ASIETGNSPLH
TRBV25-1	-	9	TRBJ1-2	ASSRGFGYT
TRBV6-5	-	13	TRBJ1-6	ASRLPGVKNSPLH
TRBV11-3	-	13	TRBJ2-5	ASSLGATSGETQY
TRBV7-6	-	13	TRBJ2-5	ASARGGAGQETQY
TRBV5-4	-	12	TRBJ2-5	ASSLARAQETQY
TRBV6-6	-	12	TRBJ2-7	ASRAGTGVYEQY
TRBV5-4	-	13	TRBJ2-7	ASRRSDSSSYEQY
TRBV28	-	14	TRBJ2-5	ASSFMLAGGIETQY
TRBV6-1	-	13	TRBJ1-4	ASGEVAGFNEKLF
TRBV10-1	-	10	TRBJ2-1	ASSESSGRQF
TRBV5-1	-	10	TRBJ2-5	ASRTGPETQY
TRBV29-1	-	12	TRBJ2-3	SVEDFGVRDTQY
TRBV27	-	11	TRBJ2-3	ASSRLGTDTQY
TRBV27	-	14	TRBJ2-3	ASSLIRVGVADTQY
TRBV6-8	-	15	TRBJ1-6	ASSYAEKGQPNDPLH
TRBV28	-	15	TRBJ1-2	ASSLWTGADPRFLYT
TRBV19	-	12	TRBJ1-2	ASTPGDRNYGYT
TRBV7-9	-	12	TRBJ1-2	ASSSTGGGYGYT
TRBV14	-	10	TRBJ1-1	ASSQGFGNVF
TRBV6-6	-	11	TRBJ1-1	ASSYRPGPEAF
TRBV10-3	-	13	TRBJ2-7	AITSPGQGTHEQY
TRBV7-2	-	11	TRBJ2-7	ASSLMVTYEQY
TRBV2	-	12	TRBJ1-4	ASSEALTLGKLF
TRBV27	-	14	TRBJ2-7	ASSLGSGAFGYEQY
TRBV29-1	-	9	TRBJ1-1	SVGLNTEAF
TRBV5-4	-	12	TRBJ1-5	ASSTWDSNQPQH
TRBV9	-	12	TRBJ1-6	ASSGGSYNSPLH
TRBV5-4	-	14	TRBJ1-3	ASSLDPQPSGNTIY
TRBV5-1	-	10	TRBJ1-1	ASRMGSTEAF
TRBV18	-	14	TRBJ2-5	ASSPFPGQGGETQY
TRBV5-1	-	12	TRBJ2-5	ASSSNTGRETQY
TRBV7-9	-	13	TRBJ2-1	ASSSRRISYNEQF
TRBV6-5	few	13	TRBJ2-7	ASSYRDRGPYEQY
TRBV10-1	-	11	TRBJ2-5	ASSLTVQETQY